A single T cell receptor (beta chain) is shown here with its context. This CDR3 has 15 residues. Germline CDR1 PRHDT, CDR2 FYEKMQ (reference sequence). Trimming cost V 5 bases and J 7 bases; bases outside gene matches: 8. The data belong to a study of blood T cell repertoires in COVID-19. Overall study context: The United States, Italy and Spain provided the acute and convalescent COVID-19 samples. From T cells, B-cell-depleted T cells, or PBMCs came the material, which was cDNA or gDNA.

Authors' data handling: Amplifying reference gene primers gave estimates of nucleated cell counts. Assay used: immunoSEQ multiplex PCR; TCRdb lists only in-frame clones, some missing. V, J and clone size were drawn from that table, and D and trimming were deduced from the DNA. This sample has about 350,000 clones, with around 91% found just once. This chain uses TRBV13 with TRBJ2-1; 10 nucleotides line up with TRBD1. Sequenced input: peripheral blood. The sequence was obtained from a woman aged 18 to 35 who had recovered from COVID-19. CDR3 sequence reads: CASSPRTGGDNEQFF. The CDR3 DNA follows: TGTGCCAGCAGCCCTCGGACAGGGGGTGATAATGAGCAGTTCTTC. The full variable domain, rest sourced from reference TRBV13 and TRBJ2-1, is AAGVIQSPRHLIKEKRETATLKCYPIPRHDTVYWYQQGPGQDPQFLISFYEKMQSDKGSIPDRFSAQQFSDYHSELNMSSLELGDSALYFCASSPRTGGDNEQFFGPGTRLTVL.